These 13 T cell receptor beta chains originate from one sample sequenced in a study of CD8 T cells in ankylosing spondylitis. TCRdb processed the 5' RACE reads anew with MiXCR; each CDR3 protein has one entry. This repertoire shows 250,000 to 300,000 distinct CDR3 sequences, about 20% found once; its top ten account for around 7.8%. Sequencing was carried out using blood, either unsorted or a sorted T cell fraction (not recorded which). The origin of the receptors is a male donor with ankylosing spondylitis or in good health (not recorded which).

This clonotype was seen more than once but under ten times. V is TRBV27 and J is TRBJ1-3; TRBD1 might be the D (6 bases). The germline V gene has CDR1 MNHEY and CDR2 SMNVEV (reference sequence). Trimming took off 2 bases at V and 5 bases at J, with 13 bases between the two ends. The length of the CDR3 is 15 residues. Here the CDR3 DNA reads TGTGCCAGCAGTTTAGTGGGCAGGGGCCGAAACACCATATATTTT. It is translated as CASSLVGRGRNTIYF.

The gene calls are TRBV12-3 or TRBV12-4 and TRBJ1-5; the match to TRBD1 covers 10 bases. CDR3 length: 16 amino acids. V lost 6 bases, J lost 4 bases, and 9 bases stayed unmatched. The CDR3 is CASSPPGQGPNQPQHF. The CDR3 DNA sequence: TGTGCCAGCAGCCCCCCGGGACAGGGGCCTAATCAGCCCCAGCATTTT.

DNA of the CDR3: TGTGCCAGCAGCGTAGAAAGTGGTCGGAGGGGCTCCTACGAGCAGTACGTC. Translation gives CASSVESGRRGSYEQYV. The chain links TRBV9 to TRBJ2-7; a possible D gene is TRBD2 (6 bases). V was cut by 0 bases and J by 0 bases, with 16 bases left in between. The CDR3 contains 17 residues. Germline lookup yields CDR1 SGDLS and CDR2 YYNGEE.

The table lists this clonotype with many counts. The J gene is TRBJ2-1, the V gene TRBV12-3 or TRBV12-4, with 10 bases identical to TRBD2. This CDR3 has 16 residues. With 4 bases clipped from V and 0 bases from J, the junction kept 3 bases outside the gene matches. CDR3 protein: CASSWLAGGSYNEQFF. CDR3 sequence (DNA): TGTGCCAGCAGTTGGTTAGCGGGGGGCTCCTACAATGAGCAGTTCTTC.

The chain employs TRBV3-1 and TRBJ1-1; D gene unclear. V was shortened by 0 bases and J by 0 bases, with 8 bases between the two germline ends. Germline V lookup: CDR1 LGHDT, CDR2 YNNKEL (reference sequence). The CDR3 is made up of 15 amino acids. The CDR3 DNA sequence: TGTGCCAGCAGCCAAGATAGGCAGCTGAACACTGAAGCTTTCTTT. This sequence encodes CASSQDRQLNTEAFF.

The gene calls are TRBV5-1 and TRBJ2-7; 12 nucleotides agree with TRBD2. CDR3 size: 14 residues. Germline CDR1 is SGHRS and CDR2 is YFSETQ. Trimming removed 4 bases from V and 6 bases from J; junction bases left unmatched: 5. The CDR3 DNA sequence: TGCGCCAGCAGCGAACTAGCGGGGGGCAGCGAGCAGTACGTC. Its protein product is CASSELAGGSEQYV.

The chain carries TRBV7-9 and TRBJ2-5; D perhaps matches TRBD1 (6 bases). The germline V gene has CDR1 SEHNR and CDR2 FQNEAQ (reference sequence). CDR3 size: 15 residues. V dropped 6 bases and J dropped 3 bases, with 17 bases sitting between them. The CDR3 reads CASRPRSQGKETQYF. The CDR3 coding sequence is TGTGCCAGCAGGCCCCGCTCCCAGGGGAAAGAGACCCAGTACTTC.

The chain has TRBV29-1 and TRBJ1-2; D is ambiguous. Germline CDR1 is SQVTM and CDR2 is ANQGSEA. This CDR3 has 12 amino acids. V was shortened by 4 bases and J by 4 bases, with 10 bases between the two germline ends. CDR3: CSVVSGIYGYTF. CDR3 coding DNA: TGCAGCGTTGTATCTGGGATCTATGGCTACACCTTC.

This clonotype was recorded at least ten times. The CDR3 is CASSLDFWQETQYF. The CDR3 nucleotides are TGTGCCAGCAGCTTAGATTTTTGGCAAGAGACCCAGTACTTC. The chain couples TRBV11-2 to TRBJ2-5; no definite D call. The CDR3 covers 14 residues. V was clipped by 0 bases and J by 2 bases, with 7 bases between them. Germline CDR1 SGHAT, CDR2 FQNNGV.

This clonotype has a handful of counts. This sequence joins TRBV5-1 and TRBJ2-3; D gene uncertain. Trimming cost V 4 bases and J 6 bases, with 9 bases left between them. Germline V lookup: CDR1 SGHRS, CDR2 YFSETQ. The CDR3 extends over 12 amino acids. CDR3: CASSPWGDTQYF. As DNA, the CDR3 is TGCGCCAGCAGCCCGTGGGGTGATACGCAGTATTTT.

CDR3 residues: CASRTGGNADTQYF. The CDR3 DNA is TGCGCCAGCCGGACGGGTGGAAACGCAGATACGCAGTATTTT. The rearrangement links TRBV5-1 to TRBJ2-3; D is unresolved. Germline V CDR1 and CDR2: SGHRS, YFSETQ. There are 14 residues in the CDR3. The V end was cut by 7 bases, the J end by 4 bases, with 16 bases between.

This clonotype has more than one count but fewer than ten. The chain is built from TRBV12-3 or TRBV12-4 and TRBJ2-2, with D unresolved. There are 15 residues in the CDR3. The V and J ends lost 3 bases and 1 base respectively, with 9 bases between them. The CDR3 here is CASSFSPGNTGELFF. The CDR3 DNA sequence: TGTGCCAGCAGTTTTTCGCCGGGGAACACCGGGGAGCTGTTTTTT.

This clonotype showed up just a few times. The V gene is TRBV12-3 or TRBV12-4, the J gene TRBJ1-5, with 7 positions matching TRBD1. The CDR3 is 15 amino acids. The V segment lost 3 bases and the J segment 4 bases; nucleotides outside the gene matches: 6. CDR3 residues: CASSLETGWNQPQHF. CDR3 nucleotides: TGTGCCAGCAGTTTGGAGACAGGGTGGAATCAGCCCCAGCATTTT.